The clone carrying this T cell receptor beta chain was seen many times. Its matching antigen is unknown. The data stem from a study of tumor-infiltrating lymphocytes in primary liver carcinoma. Study-level background: Spanning 4.2 to 10 cm, the tumors were T1-T3 N0M0.

The CDR3 totals 14 residues. Trimming took off 4 bases at V and 2 bases at J, with 11 bases between the two ends. Per germline, CDR1 MNHNS and CDR2 SASEGT. Starting material of 450 to 500 ng total RNA yielded TCR beta cDNA via a constant-region primer. Employing slightly modified ARM-PCR, three nested multiplex PCR rounds were run, and these gave rise to the TCR beta libraries. With TRBV1-TRBV30 forward primers and a C-beta reverse primer, the first two PCR rounds were run for approximately 9 cycles each. TCRdb redid the calling of the multiplex PCR reads with MiXCR, one entry per CDR3 protein. Altogether about 300,000 distinct CDR3 sequences are present, around three fifths being singletons, with the ten largest covering more than 8.5%. For blood RNA, unsorted whole blood served as the source, and germline DNA was extracted too. Enrolled patients were chronically infected with HBV and treatment-naive.

Whole-study results and caveats: The difference in top-250-clone fraction between tumors and blood was significant, favoring tumors (p = 0.039).

This clonotype originated in a man in his forties with primary liver carcinoma and hepatitis B virus infection. The specimen sequenced was peripheral blood. The rearrangement links TRBV6-1 to TRBJ2-5, with D possibly matching TRBD1 (5 bases). This chain's CDR3 is CASSAGYGQETQYF. The CDR3 nucleotides read TGTGCCAGCAGTGCAGGGTACGGGCAAGAGACCCAGTACTTC.